These 26 T cell receptor beta chains share one sample of origin, sequenced in a study of blood T cell repertoires in COVID-19 (dated by TCRdb to about 2020). The protocol used for the library was the immunoSEQ multiplex PCR assay. In TCRdb, the immuneACCESS table is reduced to in-frame sequences with V and J assigned. These tables do not hold every clone; where another copy was compared, an unresolved V gene accounts for under half, and the others remain unexplained. This sample lists 170,000 or so clones; 80% to 85% were detected once. Of the sample, approximately 14% falls within the top ten clones. The sample comprised peripheral blood. The receptor set was obtained from a man between 18 and 35 years old with active or convalescent COVID-19.

The J gene is TRBJ1-1, the V gene TRBV7-6; D gene ambiguous. The CDR3 covers 13 residues. V was shortened by 6 bases and J by 3 bases, with 11 bases between the two germline ends. Germline V gene lookup returns CDR1 SGHVS and CDR2 FNYEAQ. The CDR3 region is CASSSQSYTEAFF. CDR3 DNA: TGTGCCAGCAGTTCTCAGTCATACACTGAAGCTTTCTTT.

The genes are TRBV7-2 and TRBJ1-2; D is ambiguous. The germline V and J ends were trimmed by 5 bases and 2 bases, with 12 bases remaining between them. The germline gives CDR1 SGHTA, CDR2 FQGNSA. The CDR3 extends over 14 amino acids. CDR3 nucleotides: TGTGCCAGCAGCCCGCCCGGGATCAACTATGGCTACACCTTC. It codes for CASSPPGINYGYTF.

The table lists this clone with a count of one. This chain uses TRBV18 with TRBJ2-1, with D maybe TRBD2 (6 bases). V was trimmed by 0 bases and J by 1 base, leaving 7 bases between them. The CDR3 totals 15 residues. Per the germline V gene, CDR1 is KGHSH and CDR2 is LQKENI. The CDR3 sequence: CASSPPGGSYNEQFF. CDR3 DNA sequence: TGTGCCAGCTCACCACCGGGGGGATCCTACAATGAGCAGTTCTTC.

The chain links TRBV6-6 to TRBJ1-1; 8 bases are a match to TRBD1. V was clipped by 2 bases and J by 8 bases; unmatched bases: 13. Germline V CDR1 and CDR2: MNHNY, SVGAGI (reference sequence). The CDR3 runs to 16 residues. DNA of the CDR3: TGTGCCAGCAGTTACAGCGCTAGGGTCGGACAGGGAGAAGCTTTCTTT. Its protein is CASSYSARVGQGEAFF.

The chain uses TRBV3-1 (or the pseudogene TRBV3-2) and TRBJ2-1; TRBD2 matches 7 bases. The germline V gene has CDR1 LGHDT and CDR2 YNNKEL (reference sequence). V shed 6 bases, J shed 4 bases, and the junction held 9 bases outside the gene matches. CDR3 length equals 15 residues. The DNA for the CDR3 is TGTGCCAGCAGGCGGGAGACGGGGGGATACAATGAGCAGTTCTTC. Protein product: CASRRETGGYNEQFF.

V is TRBV3-1 (or the pseudogene TRBV3-2) and J is TRBJ2-3; D is unclear. The CDR3 sequence is 12 residues long. Germline-derived CDR1 and CDR2 are LGHDT and YNNKEL (reference sequence). V was cut by 8 bases and J by 4 bases, with 10 bases left in between. The CDR3 DNA reads as TGTGCCAGCTCCCTTACGGCAGATACGCAGTATTTT. This sequence encodes CASSLTADTQYF.

The chain couples TRBV3-1 (or the pseudogene TRBV3-2) to TRBJ2-5, with TRBD2 matching over 11 bases. Trimming took 2 bases from V and 3 from J; bases not matched to a gene: 2. This CDR3 is 15 amino acids long. Germline V gene lookup returns CDR1 LGHDT and CDR2 YNNKEL (reference sequence). Here the CDR3 reads CASSQPTSGKETQYF. DNA of the CDR3: TGTGCCAGCAGCCAACCGACTAGCGGGAAAGAGACCCAGTACTTC.

This chain uses TRBV27 with TRBJ2-2, with TRBD2 matching 10 bases. Unmatched junction bases numbered 5, after V lost 8 bases and J lost 5 bases. The germline V gene has CDR1 MNHEY and CDR2 SMNVEV (reference sequence). This CDR3 has 14 amino acids. The CDR3 DNA follows: TGTGCCAGCCGAAGCGGGGGGGTTACCGGGGAGCTGTTTTTT. As protein: CASRSGGVTGELFF.

V is TRBV5-1 and J is TRBJ2-3; 10 bases are shared with TRBD1. Per germline, CDR1 SGHRS and CDR2 YFSETQ. J was trimmed by 4 bases and V by 1 base; bases with no gene match: 6. CDR3 size: 16 residues. The CDR3 loop is CASSLPDRGRADTQYF. Here the CDR3 DNA reads TGCGCCAGCAGCTTGCCCGACAGGGGGCGCGCAGATACGCAGTATTTT.

The chain is built from TRBV18 and TRBJ2-3; 7 nucleotides align to TRBD2. Germline V gives CDR1 KGHSH, CDR2 LQKENI. Trimming took 3 bases from V and 5 from J; bases not matched to a gene: 5. The length of the CDR3 is 14 residues. The DNA of the CDR3 is TGTGCCAGCTCACCGTCGGGGGGAAGAGATACGCAGTATTTT. It is translated as CASSPSGGRDTQYF.

The chain carries TRBV29-1 and TRBJ2-5, with 9 bases aligning to TRBD1. V shed 3 bases and J 5 bases; nucleotides not matched to a gene: 7. The CDR3 has 14 amino acids. Germline CDR1 SQVTM, CDR2 ANQGSEA. Written as DNA, the CDR3 is TGCAGCGTTGAGAGGGGACAGGGTGTGGAGACCCAGTACTTC. Protein sequence: CSVERGQGVETQYF.

The V and J genes are TRBV7-2 and TRBJ2-1; 7 nucleotides line up with TRBD1. The CDR3 runs to 13 residues. V dropped 5 bases and J dropped 8; count of bases not matched to a gene: 6. Germline V lookup: CDR1 SGHTA, CDR2 FQGNSA. The CDR3 is CASSLNRGDEQFF. CDR3 DNA: TGTGCCAGCAGCCTTAACAGGGGCGATGAGCAGTTCTTC. The whole variable domain, remainder taken from reference TRBV7-2 and TRBJ2-1, is GAGVSQSPSNKVTEKGKDVELRCDPISGHTALYWYRQSLGQGLEFLIYFQGNSAPDKSGLPSDRFSAERTGGSVSTLTIQRTQQEDSAVYLCASSLNRGDEQFFGPGTRLTVL.

This sequence joins TRBV5-5 and TRBJ2-1; D gene ambiguous. This CDR3 has 15 residues. Trimming stripped 1 base from V and 0 bases from J, with 8 bases between. The germline V gene has CDR1 SGHKS and CDR2 YYEKEE (reference sequence). CDR3 residues: CASSLSRSSYNEQFF. The CDR3 region has the DNA TGTGCCAGCAGCTTGAGTCGGAGCTCCTACAATGAGCAGTTCTTC.

About this clone itself: This same CDR3 is encoded by further DNA sequences in the sample. The V gene is TRBV19, the J gene TRBJ2-3, with D possibly TRBD2 on 5 matching bases. The CDR3 is 16 amino acids. The germline V and J ends were trimmed by 3 bases and 0 bases, with 13 bases remaining between them. Germline lookup yields CDR1 LNHDA and CDR2 SQIVND (reference sequence). The CDR3 is CASSIRSGTSTDTQYF. CDR3 DNA: TGTGCCAGTAGTATCCGAAGCGGTACTAGCACAGATACGCAGTATTTT.

The chain combines TRBV6-5 with TRBJ2-3, with D maybe TRBD1 (6 bases). The V end was cut by 2 bases, the J end by 7 bases, with 13 bases between. CDR1 is MNHEY and CDR2 is SVGAGI in the germline V gene. This CDR3 spans 14 amino acids. CDR3 bases: TGTGCCAGCAGTTACGCCGGGACACCAAATACGCAGTATTTT. Translation gives CASSYAGTPNTQYF.

V usage is TRBV19 and J usage is TRBJ2-3; TRBD2 aligns across 7 bases. The CDR3 sequence is 17 residues long. Germline CDR1 LNHDA, CDR2 SQIVND (reference sequence). Trimming at V came to 3 bases and at J to 8 bases, leaving 17 bases not matched to a gene. CDR3 loop: CASSIGGWNGVSGTQYF. CDR3 coding DNA: TGTGCCAGTAGTATCGGGGGGTGGAACGGAGTCTCCGGTACGCAGTATTTT.

CDR3 amino acids: CASSDGGKGGNTIYF. In nucleotides, the CDR3 is TGTGCCAGCAGTGATGGGGGGAAAGGTGGAAACACCATATATTTT. This rearrangement joins TRBV25-1 to TRBJ1-3; maybe TRBD1 (5 bases). This CDR3 contains 15 residues. The ends were cut back, 3 bases at V and 3 bases at J, with 12 bases in the middle. Germline CDR1 and CDR2: MGHDK and SYGVNS.

The chain links TRBV13 to TRBJ1-2; D is undetermined. The germline CDR1 and CDR2 sequences are PRHDT and FYEKMQ (reference sequence). The CDR3 extends over 15 amino acids. V dropped 5 bases and J dropped 3 bases, with 16 bases sitting between them. The CDR3 loop reads CASSPPLEAHYGYTF. CDR3 nucleotides: TGTGCCAGCAGCCCCCCCTTGGAGGCGCACTATGGCTACACCTTC.

In the case of this clone: A read error may be the cause here, since a much bigger clone is one base away. The V gene is TRBV28, the J gene TRBJ1-3; D perhaps matches TRBD1 (6 bases). Trimming pared 4 bases from V and 3 bases from J, leaving 13 bases between. Germline CDR1 MDHEN, CDR2 SYDVKM. The CDR3 has 15 amino acids. CDR3 residues: CASSSAGVGGNTIYF. As DNA, the CDR3 is TGTGCCAGCAGTTCAGCAGGGGTAGGTGGAAACACCATATATTTT. Full variable domain (missing parts from reference TRBV28 and TRBJ1-3): DVKVTQSSRYLVKRTGEKVFLECVQDMDHENMFWYRQDPGLGLRLIYFSYDVKMKEKGDIPEGYSVSREKKERFSLILESASTNQTSMYLCASSSAGVGGNTIYFGEGSWLTVV.

This chain connects TRBV6-5 to TRBJ1-3; D remains unclear. V was cut by 0 bases and J by 0 bases, with 9 bases left in between. From germline, CDR1 is MNHEY and CDR2 SVGAGI. The CDR3 extends over 16 amino acids. CDR3 amino acids: CASSYSVGASGNTIYF. The CDR3 DNA reads as TGTGCCAGCAGTTACTCGGTAGGAGCCTCTGGAAACACCATATATTTT.

The gene calls are TRBV7-9 and TRBJ2-3, with 8 bases matching TRBD1. J lost 2 bases, V lost 5 bases, and 6 bases had no gene match. Germline V gene lookup returns CDR1 SEHNR and CDR2 FQNEAQ (reference sequence). The CDR3 sequence is 15 residues long. CDR3 protein: CASSLDRGYTDTQYF. In nucleotides, the CDR3 is TGTGCCAGCAGCCTTGACAGGGGATACACAGATACGCAGTATTTT. The full variable domain, with the rest looked up from reference TRBV7-9 and TRBJ2-3, is DTGVSQNPRHKITKRGQNVTFRCDPISEHNRLYWYRQTLGQGPEFLTYFQNEAQLEKSRLLSDRFSAERPKGSFSTLEIQRTEQGDSAMYLCASSLDRGYTDTQYFGPGTRLTVL.

The rearrangement joins TRBV28 to TRBJ1-5; D unclear. In germline, CDR1 is MDHEN, CDR2 SYDVKM. Trimming shortened V by 4 bases and J by 5 bases, and 12 bases separated the two germline ends. This CDR3 has 14 residues. Here the CDR3 reads CASSWGRADQPQHF. The DNA of the CDR3 is TGTGCCAGCAGTTGGGGTCGAGCGGATCAGCCCCAGCATTTT.

The chain is built from TRBV2 and TRBJ2-3, with D perhaps matching TRBD2 (6 bases). V was shortened by 3 bases and J by 2 bases, with 15 bases between the two germline ends. Germline V lookup: CDR1 SNHLY, CDR2 FYNNEI. The CDR3 extends over 16 amino acids. CDR3 sequence: CASSEMEGGTTDTQYF. The CDR3 nucleotides read TGTGCCAGCAGTGAGATGGAGGGAGGAACCACAGATACGCAGTATTTT.

The genes are TRBV28 and TRBJ1-1, with D possibly being TRBD1 (5 bases). The germline V gene has CDR1 MDHEN and CDR2 SYDVKM. The CDR3 consists of 14 residues. V dropped 5 bases and J dropped 2 bases, with 12 bases sitting between them. The CDR3 DNA reads TGTGCCAGCAGTCCCCCGGGGGAAAACACTGAAGCTTTCTTT. Translating it yields CASSPPGENTEAFF. The full variable domain, completed using reference TRBV28 and TRBJ1-1, is DVKVTQSSRYLVKRTGEKVFLECVQDMDHENMFWYRQDPGLGLRLIYFSYDVKMKEKGDIPEGYSVSREKKERFSLILESASTNQTSMYLCASSPPGENTEAFFGQGTRLTVV.

The genes are TRBV4-1 and TRBJ1-3, with a weak D call TRBD1 (5 bases). Trimming removed 4 bases from V and 4 bases from J, with 14 bases in between. Germline V lookup: CDR1 MGHRA, CDR2 YSYEKL. The CDR3 spans 15 residues. CDR3 protein: CASSRMEGQGNTIYF. The DNA of the CDR3 is TGCGCCAGCAGCCGCATGGAGGGGCAAGGAAACACCATATATTTT.

CDR3 sequence: CASKGLNTGELFF. Written as DNA, the CDR3 is TGTGCCAGCAAGGGACTAAACACCGGGGAGCTGTTTTTT. The chain carries TRBV9 and TRBJ2-2; 7 bases align to TRBD2. V was pared by 6 bases and J by 2 bases, with 1 base of the junction left unmatched. This CDR3 comprises 13 residues. The V gene's germline CDR1 is SGDLS and CDR2 YYNGEE.